Shown below are 4 T cell receptor beta chains from a single sample sequenced in a study of blood T cell repertoires in COVID-19. Sequenced by immunoSEQ multiplex PCR; TCRdb stores in-frame clones only, minus some. This sample has 120,000 or so clones; nearly 90% occur once, and the top ten carry 3.8%. The sample consisted of peripheral blood. The receptors come from a woman in her fifties or sixties with COVID-19, enrolled during active disease.

The chain recombines TRBV6-5 with TRBJ2-7, with a tentative D call TRBD1 (5 bases). V gave up 6 bases and J gave up 3 bases, with 18 bases separating them. Germline loops: CDR1 MNHEY, CDR2 SVGAGI. The CDR3 spans 15 residues. The CDR3 DNA is TGTGCCAGCAGGACCCGGGCTCAGGGATACTACGAGCAGTACTTC. Translation: CASRTRAQGYYEQYF.

The chain links TRBV18 to TRBJ2-5, with 7 bases identical to TRBD1. Unmatched junction bases numbered 6, after V lost 0 bases and J lost 5 bases. The CDR3 is 15 amino acids. CDR1 and CDR2 from the germline V gene are KGHSH and LQKENI. CDR3 loop: CASSPPGQARETQYF. CDR3 nucleotides: TGTGCCAGCTCACCACCAGGACAGGCTCGGGAGACCCAGTACTTC.

The rearrangement links TRBV5-1 to TRBJ2-5, with TRBD2 identical over 12 bases. J was trimmed by 5 bases and V by 1 base; bases with no gene match: 0. The germline CDR1 and CDR2 sequences are SGHRS and YFSETQ. The CDR3 contains 14 residues. CDR3 protein: CASSLTSGGETQYF. CDR3 DNA: TGCGCCAGCAGCTTGACTAGCGGGGGGGAGACCCAGTACTTC.

The V call is TRBV4-3, the J call TRBJ1-1; the D is unclear. V lost 4 bases, J lost 0 bases, and 15 bases lay in between. Germline CDR1 reads LGHNA; CDR2 reads YSLEER. CDR3 length equals 16 residues. Written as DNA, the CDR3 is TGCGCCAGCAGCCCACAGATGGCGAGTCTGAACACTGAAGCTTTCTTT. Amino acid sequence: CASSPQMASLNTEAFF.